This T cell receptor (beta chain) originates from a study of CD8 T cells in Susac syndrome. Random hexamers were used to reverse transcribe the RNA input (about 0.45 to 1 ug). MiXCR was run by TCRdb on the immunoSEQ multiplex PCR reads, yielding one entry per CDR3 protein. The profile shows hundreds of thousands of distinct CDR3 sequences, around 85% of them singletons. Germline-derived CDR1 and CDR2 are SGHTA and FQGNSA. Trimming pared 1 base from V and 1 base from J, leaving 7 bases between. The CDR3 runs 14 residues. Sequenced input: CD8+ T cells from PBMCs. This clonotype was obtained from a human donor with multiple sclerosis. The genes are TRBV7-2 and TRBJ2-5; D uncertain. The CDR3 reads CASSLVEIQETQYF. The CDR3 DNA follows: TGTGCCAGCAGCTTAGTAGAGATCCAAGAGACCCAGTACTTC.